These 24 T cell receptor beta chains were all obtained from the same sample, sequenced in a study of T cell responses to AZD1222 COVID-19 vaccine. The protocol was immunoSEQ multiplex PCR, while the TCRdb copy is restricted to in-frame clones and leaves out a portion. Of roughly 120,000 clones listed, approximately 88% are singletons. The material sequenced was peripheral blood, taken on day 0 of AZD1222 vaccination. The receptors come from an adult in good health.

This clone was seen once. Other DNA sequences within the sample encode an identical CDR3. V is TRBV18 and J is TRBJ1-1, with D maybe TRBD1 (6 bases). The CDR3 sequence is 13 residues long. Germline-derived CDR1 and CDR2 are KGHSH and LQKENI. Trimming shortened V by 3 bases and J by 2 bases, and 7 bases separated the two germline ends. The CDR3: CASSPGQNTEAFF. CDR3 DNA: TGTGCCAGCTCACCGGGACAAAACACTGAAGCTTTCTTT.

This chain links TRBV18 with TRBJ2-7; D is unclear. Trimming pared 0 bases from V and 7 bases from J, leaving 7 bases between. Germline V gene lookup returns CDR1 KGHSH and CDR2 LQKENI. This CDR3 spans 12 amino acids. The CDR3 reads CASSPPSREQYF. CDR3 sequence (DNA): TGTGCCAGCTCACCACCATCCCGGGAGCAGTACTTC.

The rearrangement links TRBV5-1 to TRBJ1-6; 7 bases match TRBD1. Trimming took 2 bases from V and 5 from J; bases not matched to a gene: 4. The CDR3 runs 15 residues. The V gene's germline CDR1 is SGHRS and CDR2 YFSETQ. CDR3 DNA sequence: TGCGCCAGCAGCTTCACAGGGGTGGATAATTCACCCCTCCACTTT. Its translation: CASSFTGVDNSPLHF.

This sequence joins TRBV6-6 and TRBJ1-1; D might be TRBD1 (5 bases). V was pared by 4 bases and J by 4 bases, with 16 bases between. The CDR3 spans 15 residues. CDR1 and CDR2 (germline): MNHNY, SVGAGI (reference sequence). For the CDR3, the DNA is TGTGCCAGCAGTTCAAGTGGAGGGGTGAGCACTGAAGCTTTCTTT. This gives the protein CASSSSGGVSTEAFF.

The chain carries TRBV7-2 and TRBJ2-5; 7 nucleotides match TRBD2. The CDR3 spans 16 residues. Germline V lookup: CDR1 SGHTA, CDR2 FQGNSA. With V trimmed by 5 bases and J by 4 bases, 13 bases remained unmatched. CDR3 loop: CASSPSPLGGRETQYF. The CDR3 DNA follows: TGTGCCAGCAGCCCCAGTCCCCTGGGGGGGAGAGAGACCCAGTACTTC. Complete variable domain (other parts from reference TRBV7-2 and TRBJ2-5): GAGVSQSPSNKVTEKGKDVELRCDPISGHTALYWYRQSLGQGLEFLIYFQGNSAPDKSGLPSDRFSAERTGGSVSTLTIQRTQQEDSAVYLCASSPSPLGGRETQYFGPGTRLLVL.

The chain links TRBV27 to TRBJ1-6; 9 bases are shared with TRBD1. Germline CDR1 is MNHEY and CDR2 is SMNVEV (reference sequence). The CDR3 runs 18 residues. The V and J ends lost 4 bases and 1 base, in that order; junction bases with no gene match: 8. The CDR3 bases are TGTGCCAGCAGTTCCGGGACAGGGTTCATATCCTATAATTCACCCCTCCACTTT. It translates to CASSSGTGFISYNSPLHF.

The chain links TRBV6-5 to TRBJ1-1; D gene unclear. The CDR3 has 15 amino acids. CDR1 MNHEY and CDR2 SVGAGI come from the germline V gene. V was cut by 5 bases and J by 4 bases, with 17 bases left in between. CDR3 coding DNA: TGTGCCAGCAGTCCCACTTCCGGGCTTCGCACTGAAGCTTTCTTT. Amino acid sequence: CASSPTSGLRTEAFF.

This clone was recorded a few times. This chain joins TRBV11-2 and TRBJ1-2; TRBD1 is a possible D gene (5 bases). The germline V gene encodes CDR1 SGHAT and CDR2 FQNNGV. V dropped 5 bases and J dropped 5 bases, with 15 bases sitting between them. The CDR3 sequence is 14 residues long. CDR3 DNA: TGTGCCAGCAGCCCAAACAGGAATCTATATGGCTACACCTTC. Translated, it gives CASSPNRNLYGYTF.

V gene TRBV5-1 combines with J gene TRBJ2-7; D may be TRBD1 (6 bases). CDR3 length: 13 residues. The V end was cut by 0 bases, the J end by 6 bases, with 10 bases between. CDR1 and CDR2 from the germline V gene are SGHRS and YFSETQ. CDR3 coding DNA: TGCGCCAGCAGCTTGGCACAGGGTACCGAGCAGTACTTC. Amino acid sequence: CASSLAQGTEQYF.

This clone has a single count. In the same sample, other DNA sequences code for this CDR3. The rearrangement uses TRBV18 and TRBJ1-1; D gene ambiguous. Germline V gene sequence: CDR1 KGHSH, CDR2 LQKENI. The V end lost 3 bases, the J end lost 3 bases, and 8 bases lay between the germline ends. CDR3 length equals 13 residues. This CDR3 reads CASSPPGDTEAFF. CDR3 DNA sequence: TGTGCCAGCTCACCTCCGGGTGACACTGAAGCTTTCTTT.

The rearrangement uses TRBV7-2 and TRBJ2-1, with TRBD2 identical over 14 bases. From germline, CDR1 is SGHTA and CDR2 FQGNSA. The J segment lost 9 bases and the V segment lost 0 bases, leaving 4 bases of the junction unmatched. CDR3 length equals 16 residues. The CDR3 is CASSLATSGGAFEQFF. As DNA, the CDR3 is TGTGCCAGCAGCTTAGCGACTAGCGGGGGGGCCTTTGAGCAGTTCTTC.

The chain recombines TRBV27 with TRBJ1-5; D is possibly TRBD1 (6 bases). Germline assignment: CDR1 MNHEY and CDR2 SMNVEV (reference sequence). The V and J ends lost 4 bases and 0 bases respectively, with 7 bases between them. The CDR3 consists of 14 residues. The CDR3 spells CASSYRASNQPQHF. The CDR3 DNA reads as TGTGCCAGCAGTTACAGGGCTAGCAATCAGCCCCAGCATTTT.

This chain uses TRBV6-4 with TRBJ2-2; D may be TRBD2 (7 bases). Germline V lookup: CDR1 MRHNA, CDR2 SNTAGT. Trimming took 10 bases from V and 6 from J, leaving 21 bases between them. CDR3 length: 15 residues. The CDR3 DNA is TGTGCCACTTCGGTTTCGGGGGGCCACGCCGGGGAGCTGTTTTTT. As protein: CATSVSGGHAGELFF.

The V call is TRBV4-3, the J call TRBJ2-2; D is unresolved. The CDR3 consists of 15 residues. Between the trimmed V and J ends, which lost 0 bases and 3 bases, there was a span of 8 bases. CDR1 and CDR2 from the germline V gene are LGHNA and YSLEER. CDR3 DNA sequence: TGCGCCAGCAGCCAAGATTCTCGGTACACCGGGGAGCTGTTTTTT. It yields the protein CASSQDSRYTGELFF.

The rearrangement joins TRBV7-9 to TRBJ1-1, with D unresolved. This CDR3 region has 12 residues. V lost 5 bases and J lost 4, with 8 bases in between. The germline gives CDR1 SEHNR, CDR2 FQNEAQ (reference sequence). In DNA, the CDR3 is TGTGCCAGCAGCCACGGAGCCACTGAAGCTTTCTTT. Protein product: CASSHGATEAFF.

The chain recombines TRBV10-3 with TRBJ1-2, with a tentative D call TRBD1 (5 bases). The length of the CDR3 is 14 residues. The germline V gene encodes CDR1 ENHRY and CDR2 SYGVKD. The V end was cut by 7 bases, the J end by 1 base, with 13 bases between. CDR3 bases: TGTGCCATCATGGGGGAAGATATTAACTATGGCTACACCTTC. Its translation: CAIMGEDINYGYTF.

This chain connects TRBV5-1 to TRBJ1-2; weak D call: TRBD1 (5 bases). Germline loops: CDR1 SGHRS, CDR2 YFSETQ. The V and J ends lost 0 bases and 7 bases respectively, with 10 bases between them. The CDR3 has 13 residues. This CDR3 is CASSLEGASGYTF. DNA of the CDR3: TGCGCCAGCAGCTTGGAAGGGGCGAGTGGCTACACCTTC.

The chain carries TRBV7-8 and TRBJ2-6; the D gene is possibly TRBD2 (6 bases). The CDR3 totals 18 residues. V was clipped by 1 base and J by 0 bases, with 13 bases between them. Germline-derived CDR1 and CDR2 are SGHVS and FQNEAQ. The DNA for the CDR3 is TGTGCCAGCAGCTTAGGAGGGAGGTTCGGCTCTGGGGCCAACGTCCTGACTTTC. It encodes CASSLGGRFGSGANVLTF.

This sequence joins TRBV7-2 and TRBJ2-7; a possible D gene is TRBD1 (5 bases). Trimming took off 1 base at V and 3 bases at J, with 10 bases between the two ends. The CDR3 extends over 14 amino acids. Germline V gene sequence: CDR1 SGHTA, CDR2 FQGNSA. This CDR3 is CASSLVGPNYEQYF. CDR3 bases: TGTGCCAGCAGCTTAGTGGGGCCAAACTACGAGCAGTACTTC. Full variable domain (outside the CDR3, taken from reference TRBV7-2 and TRBJ2-7): GAGVSQSPSNKVTEKGKDVELRCDPISGHTALYWYRQSLGQGLEFLIYFQGNSAPDKSGLPSDRFSAERTGGSVSTLTIQRTQQEDSAVYLCASSLVGPNYEQYFGPGTRLTVT.

This CDR3 is CASSGQGIDEQFF. CDR3 in DNA: TGTGCCAGCAGTGGACAGGGGATCGATGAGCAGTTCTTC. The rearrangement joins TRBV2 to TRBJ2-1, with 8 nucleotides matching TRBD1. CDR3 length equals 13 residues. Germline V gene lookup returns CDR1 SNHLY and CDR2 FYNNEI. With 4 bases clipped from V and 8 bases from J, the junction kept 4 bases outside the gene matches.

The chain uses TRBV5-1 and TRBJ1-1; the D gene is possibly TRBD1 (6 bases). V was pared by 4 bases and J by 1 base, with 11 bases between. In germline, CDR1 is SGHRS, CDR2 YFSETQ. There are 14 residues in the CDR3. CDR3 in amino acids: CASSPGTSNTEAFF. The CDR3 nucleotides are TGCGCCAGCAGCCCTGGGACATCGAACACTGAAGCTTTCTTT.

The chain recombines TRBV10-3 with TRBJ1-1; no clear D. The V and J ends lost 2 bases and 0 bases respectively, with 10 bases between them. CDR1 is ENHRY, CDR2 SYGVKD, per germline. CDR3 length: 15 residues. CDR3 coding DNA: TGTGCCATCAGTGAGGGGATTCACATGAACACTGAAGCTTTCTTT. It is translated as CAISEGIHMNTEAFF.

This chain joins TRBV19 and TRBJ1-4; 8 nucleotides line up with TRBD1. Germline CDR1 is LNHDA and CDR2 is SQIVND (reference sequence). V trimming: 5 bases; J trimming: 8 bases; junction bases outside the gene matches: 7. The CDR3 sequence is 14 residues long. This CDR3 is CASSPGRTGEKLFF. CDR3 DNA: TGTGCCAGTAGTCCGGGCCGGACAGGGGAAAAACTGTTTTTT.

The V and J genes are TRBV18 and TRBJ2-5; TRBD2 might be the D (6 bases). Germline values: CDR1 KGHSH, CDR2 LQKENI. The CDR3 covers 14 residues. The germline V and J ends were trimmed by 0 bases and 4 bases, with 9 bases remaining between them. The CDR3 coding sequence is TGTGCCAGCTCACCACCGATGGGGGGAGAGACCCAGTACTTC. The encoded protein is CASSPPMGGETQYF.